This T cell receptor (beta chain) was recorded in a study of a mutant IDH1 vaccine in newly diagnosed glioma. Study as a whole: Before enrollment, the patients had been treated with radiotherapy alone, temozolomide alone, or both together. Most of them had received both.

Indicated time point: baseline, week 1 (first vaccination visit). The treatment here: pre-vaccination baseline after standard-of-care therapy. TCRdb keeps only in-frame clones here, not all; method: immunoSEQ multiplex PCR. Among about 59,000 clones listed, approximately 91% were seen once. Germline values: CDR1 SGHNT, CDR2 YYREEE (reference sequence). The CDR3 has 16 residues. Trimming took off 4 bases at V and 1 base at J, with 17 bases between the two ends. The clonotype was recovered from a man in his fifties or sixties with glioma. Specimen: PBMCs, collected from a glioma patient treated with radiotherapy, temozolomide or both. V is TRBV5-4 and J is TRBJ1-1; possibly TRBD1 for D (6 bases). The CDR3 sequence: CASSPSLGGGNTEAFF. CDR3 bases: TGTGCCAGCAGCCCGTCGCTAGGGGGGGGGAACACTGAAGCTTTCTTT.